The 20 T cell receptor beta chains below were found in one sample sequenced in a study of cytomegalovirus exposure and HLA in healthy donors. This PCR relied on a set of 60 Vbeta primers and 13 Jbeta primers. Some clones are missing from TCRdb's copy, which holds only in-frame ones; the method was immunoSEQ multiplex PCR. This sample has about 150,000 clones, with around 80% found just once. The sample taken for sequencing was PBMCs. The origin of the receptors is a female donor in good health and CMV-seropositive.

The chain recombines TRBV27 with TRBJ2-2; no firm D call. Germline lookup yields CDR1 MNHEY and CDR2 SMNVEV (reference sequence). The CDR3 is 11 residues long. Trimming removed 5 bases at V and 7 bases at J, with 5 bases between. The CDR3 protein is CASSLSGELFF. CDR3 nucleotide sequence: TGTGCCAGCAGTCTTAGCGGGGAGCTGTTTTTT.

V gene TRBV5-1 combines with J gene TRBJ1-1; D gene uncertain. CDR1 is SGHRS, CDR2 YFSETQ, per germline. V lost 6 bases, J lost 3 bases, and 18 bases lay in between. CDR3 size: 15 residues. This chain's CDR3 is CASKLLSGSYTEAFF. The CDR3 DNA follows: TGCGCCAGCAAGTTATTATCGGGGTCGTACACTGAAGCTTTCTTT.

The chain combines TRBV5-1 with TRBJ2-5, with 7 positions matching TRBD1. The CDR3 has 16 amino acids. Looked up from germline, CDR1 is SGHRS and CDR2 is YFSETQ. V lost 3 bases and J lost 3; bases outside the gene matches: 11. The CDR3 region is CASSSRGQDGKETQYF. The CDR3 coding sequence is TGCGCCAGCAGCTCACGAGGACAGGATGGAAAAGAGACCCAGTACTTC. Full variable domain (missing parts from reference TRBV5-1 and TRBJ2-5): KAGVTQTPRYLIKTRGQQVTLSCSPISGHRSVSWYQQTPGQGLQFLFEYFSETQRNKGNFPGRFSGRQFSNSRSEMNVSTLELGDSALYLCASSSRGQDGKETQYFGPGTRLLVL.

The chain has TRBV6-5 and TRBJ1-2, with D possibly being TRBD1 (5 bases). There are 14 residues in the CDR3. V was shortened by 6 bases and J by 3 bases, with 14 bases between the two germline ends. Germline V gives CDR1 MNHEY, CDR2 SVGAGI. In nucleotides, the CDR3 is TGTGCCAGCAGCCGATTGGGGGGGTACTATGGCTACACCTTC. Translation gives CASSRLGGYYGYTF.

The chain couples TRBV18 to TRBJ2-5; possible D gene TRBD1, 5 bases. CDR1 KGHSH and CDR2 LQKENI come from the germline V gene. The V end was cut by 0 bases, the J end by 3 bases, with 5 bases between. CDR3 size: 13 residues. CDR3 sequence reads: CASSPPTEETQYF. Here the CDR3 DNA reads TGTGCCAGCTCACCACCGACAGAAGAGACCCAGTACTTC.

This chain links TRBV9 with TRBJ2-1, with 10 nucleotides matching TRBD2. Germline V gives CDR1 SGDLS, CDR2 YYNGEE. The CDR3 covers 20 residues. The ends lost 0 bases at V and 4 bases at J; junction bases unmatched: 16. CDR3 bases: TGTGCCAGCAGCGTAGGGGAAGCGGGAGGGCCGAGCAGAAGATACAATGAGCAGTTCTTC. It encodes CASSVGEAGGPSRRYNEQFF. Supplemented by reference TRBV9 and TRBJ2-1, the full variable domain reads DSGVTQTPKHLITATGQRVTLRCSPRSGDLSVYWYQQSLDQGLQFLIQYYNGEERAKGNILERFSAQQFPDLHSELNLSSLELGDSALYFCASSVGEAGGPSRRYNEQFFGPGTRLTVL.

The genes are TRBV6-5 and TRBJ2-1; 7 bases are a match to TRBD2. The CDR3 extends over 13 amino acids. The V gene end was trimmed by 6 bases and the J gene end by 4 bases; junction bases not matched to a gene: 3. Germline V gives CDR1 MNHEY, CDR2 SVGAGI. CDR3 coding DNA: TGTGCCAGCAGCCGGGGACTATACAATGAGCAGTTCTTC. Protein product: CASSRGLYNEQFF.

V and J are TRBV6-5 and TRBJ1-1; no firm D call. This CDR3 has 14 residues. Germline assignment: CDR1 MNHEY and CDR2 SVGAGI. The ends were cut back, 5 bases at V and 6 bases at J, with 16 bases in the middle. CDR3 loop: CASSEWGGRSEAFF. CDR3 nucleotide sequence: TGTGCCAGCAGTGAATGGGGAGGGAGATCTGAAGCTTTCTTT.

J is TRBJ1-1 and V is TRBV18; D is possibly TRBD1 (6 bases). V gave up 3 bases and J gave up 9 bases, with 11 bases separating them. This CDR3 has 12 amino acids. Per the germline V gene, CDR1 is KGHSH and CDR2 is LQKENI. In nucleotides, the CDR3 is TGTGCCAGCTCACCCTCGGACAGTAAAGCTTTCTTT. It yields the protein CASSPSDSKAFF. The complete variable domain, with remaining parts taken from reference TRBV18 and TRBJ1-1, reads NAGVMQNPRHLVRRRGQEARLRCSPMKGHSHVYWYRQLPEEGLKFMVYLQKENIIDESGMPKERFSAEFPKEGPSILRIQQVVRGDSAAYFCASSPSDSKAFFGQGTRLTVV.

The rearrangement joins TRBV11-2 to TRBJ2-5; TRBD2 agrees at 8 bases. This CDR3 contains 15 residues. J gave up 5 bases and V 4 bases, and 9 bases lay outside the gene matches. Germline V CDR1 and CDR2: SGHAT, FQNNGV. DNA of the CDR3: TGTGCCAGCAGCTCCGTAGCGGGGTCTTGGGAGACCCAGTACTTC. Amino acids: CASSSVAGSWETQYF.

The chain combines TRBV5-8 with TRBJ2-4; TRBD1 aligns across 8 bases. Per germline, CDR1 SGHTS and CDR2 YDEGEE. V was pared by 4 bases and J by 6 bases, with 9 bases of the junction left unmatched. This CDR3 has 15 amino acids. CDR3 DNA sequence: TGTGCCAGCAGCACCCGTTCAGGGGGCATAAACATTCAGTACTTC. This encodes CASSTRSGGINIQYF.

This chain connects TRBV11-2 to TRBJ2-5; D uncertain. V shed 5 bases and J shed 2 bases, with 9 bases lying between them. Germline V lookup: CDR1 SGHAT, CDR2 FQNNGV. The CDR3 covers 13 residues. CDR3 amino acids: CASSPIRQETQYF. CDR3 DNA: TGTGCCAGCAGCCCCATCCGGCAAGAGACCCAGTACTTC.

The chain employs TRBV7-8 and TRBJ1-1; 8 bases map to TRBD1. Trimming removed 5 bases from V and 3 bases from J; junction bases left unmatched: 14. The CDR3 is 17 amino acids. From germline, CDR1 is SGHVS and CDR2 FQNEAQ. The CDR3 loop is CASSPLNRQGRDTEAFF. In DNA, the CDR3 is TGTGCCAGCAGCCCGCTAAATCGACAGGGGAGGGACACTGAAGCTTTCTTT. Complete variable domain (other parts from reference TRBV7-8 and TRBJ1-1): GAGVSQSPRYKVAKRGQDVALRCDPISGHVSLFWYQQALGQGPEFLTYFQNEAQLDKSGLPSDRFFAERPEGSVSTLKIQRTQQEDSAVYLCASSPLNRQGRDTEAFFGQGTRLTVV.

This clone was recorded a few times. The CDR3 sequence is CASSVGQSNTGELFF. The DNA of the CDR3 is TGTGCCAGCAGTGTGGGACAGTCGAACACCGGGGAGCTGTTTTTT. This chain connects TRBV6-4 to TRBJ2-2; TRBD1 matches at 7 bases. Trimming cost V 4 bases and J 0 bases; bases outside gene matches: 2. The CDR3 runs to 15 residues. CDR1 and CDR2 from the germline V gene are MRHNA and SNTAGT.

The chain has TRBV10-1 and TRBJ2-1, with 8 bases identical to TRBD2. Germline V gene sequence: CDR1 WNHNN, CDR2 SYGVQD (reference sequence). The CDR3 covers 15 residues. J lost 0 bases, V lost 5 bases, and 3 bases had no gene match. CDR3 bases: TGCGCCAGCAGTATAGCGGGGAGCTCCTACAATGAGCAGTTCTTC. Protein: CASSIAGSSYNEQFF.

This clone was observed once. V is TRBV2 and J is TRBJ1-1; 9 bases are a match to TRBD1. This CDR3 region has 17 residues. CDR1 and CDR2 (germline): SNHLY, FYNNEI. V shed 9 bases and J 1 base; nucleotides not matched to a gene: 15. For the CDR3, the DNA is TGTGCCAGTCGGCAGGAACAGGGGGCTAGGAGGAACACTGAAGCTTTCTTT. Its protein is CASRQEQGARRNTEAFF.

As for this clone: The identical CDR3 is also encoded by other nucleotide sequences in the sample. The V and J genes are TRBV28 and TRBJ1-6; D is unresolved. This CDR3 contains 13 residues. The V end was cut by 7 bases, the J end by 9 bases, with 13 bases between. Germline CDR1 and CDR2: MDHEN and SYDVKM. The CDR3 DNA reads TGTGCCAGCACACCTGGGCAGCCTTCACCCCTCCACTTT. It is translated as CASTPGQPSPLHF. Combining the CDR3 with reference TRBV28 and TRBJ1-6 gives the whole variable domain DVKVTQSSRYLVKRTGEKVFLECVQDMDHENMFWYRQDPGLGLRLIYFSYDVKMKEKGDIPEGYSVSREKKERFSLILESASTNQTSMYLCASTPGQPSPLHFGNGTRLTVT.

The rearrangement uses TRBV4-1 and TRBJ1-6; the D gene is possibly TRBD1 (5 bases). V was trimmed by 2 bases and J by 13 bases, leaving 15 bases between them. There are 14 residues in the CDR3. In germline, CDR1 is MGHRA, CDR2 YSYEKL. The CDR3 region is CASSQNPTALPLHF. In DNA form, the CDR3 reads TGCGCCAGCAGCCAAAATCCGACAGCCTTGCCCCTCCACTTT.

The J gene is TRBJ2-1, the V gene TRBV11-2, with a tentative D call TRBD2 (5 bases). The V gene lost 5 bases and the J gene lost 6 bases, with 11 bases spanning the gap. The germline CDR1 and CDR2 sequences are SGHAT and FQNNGV. There are 13 residues in the CDR3. This CDR3 reads CASSGSSSNEQFF. The DNA for the CDR3 is TGTGCCAGCAGCGGGAGTAGCAGCAATGAGCAGTTCTTC.

This clone was detected a few times. This CDR3 is CASWTAYGYTF. DNA of the CDR3: TGTGCCAGCTGGACAGCCTATGGCTACACCTTC. The V gene is TRBV28, the J gene TRBJ1-2; D possibly corresponds to TRBD1 (6 bases). Looked up from germline, CDR1 is MDHEN and CDR2 is SYDVKM. V lost 8 bases, J lost 4 bases, and 8 bases lay in between. This CDR3 has 11 residues.